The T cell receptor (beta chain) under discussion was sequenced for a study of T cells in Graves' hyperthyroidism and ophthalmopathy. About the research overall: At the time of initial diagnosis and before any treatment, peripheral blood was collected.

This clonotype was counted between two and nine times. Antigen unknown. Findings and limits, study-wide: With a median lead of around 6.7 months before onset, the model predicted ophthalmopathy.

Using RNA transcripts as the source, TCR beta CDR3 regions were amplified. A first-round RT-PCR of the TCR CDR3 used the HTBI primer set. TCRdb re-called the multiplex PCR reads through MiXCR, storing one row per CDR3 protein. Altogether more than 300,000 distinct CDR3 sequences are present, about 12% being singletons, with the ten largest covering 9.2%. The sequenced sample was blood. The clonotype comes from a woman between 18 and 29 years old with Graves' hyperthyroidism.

In nucleotides, the CDR3 is TGTGCCACCAGTGGCGCTTCCACAGATACGCAGTATTTT. It translates to CATSGASTDTQYF. J is TRBJ2-3 and V is TRBV24-1; D is uncertain. CDR1 is KGHDR and CDR2 is SFDVKD in the germline V gene. Between the trimmed V and J ends, which lost 5 bases and 2 bases, there was a span of 7 bases. The CDR3 is 13 residues long.